Below are 10 T cell receptor beta chains sequenced from a single sample in a study of cytomegalovirus exposure and HLA in healthy donors. The study ran its PCR with 60 Vbeta and 13 Jbeta primers. The table came from immunoSEQ multiplex PCR; TCRdb's copy has only in-frame clones and leaves some out. The sample includes approximately 210,000 clones, roughly 78% of them seen just once. The specimen sequenced was PBMCs. The receptor set was obtained from a girl aged 10 to 17 in good health and CMV-seropositive.

The chain carries TRBV7-7 and TRBJ2-2, with D hard to call. V lost 5 bases to trimming and J lost 6 bases, with 16 bases between them. This CDR3 has 15 amino acids. CDR1 is SSHAT, CDR2 FNYEAQ, per germline (reference sequence). The CDR3 spells CASSPNSLVAGELFF. The CDR3 coding sequence is TGTGCCAGCAGCCCCAACTCGCTCGTCGCCGGGGAGCTGTTTTTT.

In the case of this clone: The same CDR3 also results from other DNA sequences found in this sample. The CDR3 DNA reads as TGCGCCAGCAGCTTGGCCGGTAGCAATCAGCCCCAGCATTTT. Amino acids: CASSLAGSNQPQHF. The chain couples TRBV5-1 to TRBJ1-5, with D unclear. Germline CDR1 is SGHRS and CDR2 is YFSETQ. This CDR3 region has 14 residues. The V and J ends lost 0 bases and 0 bases respectively, with 4 bases between them.

The genes are TRBV2 and TRBJ2-7, with D possibly matching TRBD2 (6 bases). This CDR3 has 12 residues. CDR1 and CDR2 from the germline V gene are SNHLY and FYNNEI. The germline V and J ends were trimmed by 7 bases and 6 bases, with 13 bases remaining between them. CDR3 in amino acids: CASIGDLGEQYF. CDR3 nucleotide sequence: TGTGCCAGCATTGGGGACTTAGGCGAGCAGTACTTC.

The chain couples TRBV2 to TRBJ2-7; tentatively, D is TRBD2 (7 bases). Germline V gene data show CDR1 as SNHLY and CDR2 as FYNNEI. The CDR3 sequence is 12 residues long. The V gene lost 6 bases and the J gene lost 2 bases, with 8 bases spanning the gap. The CDR3 nucleotides are TGTGCCAGCAGCGGGGGGCCCTACGAGCAGTACTTC. Translating it yields CASSGGPYEQYF.

V usage is TRBV6-1 and J usage is TRBJ2-3; no reliable D call. The CDR3 length is 14 residues. The V and J ends lost 5 bases and 1 base respectively, with 10 bases between them. CDR1 is MNHNS, CDR2 SASEGT, per germline. The CDR3 loop reads CASSRDTGTDTQYF. In DNA form, the CDR3 reads TGTGCCAGCAGTAGAGACACCGGCACAGATACGCAGTATTTT.

The gene calls are TRBV11-2 and TRBJ2-2; 10 bases line up with TRBD2. The V and J ends lost 7 bases and 0 bases, in that order; junction bases with no gene match: 5. Germline V gene lookup returns CDR1 SGHAT and CDR2 FQNNGV. The CDR3 is made up of 16 amino acids. CDR3 DNA sequence: TGTGCCAGCATCCAACTAGCGGGGCCGAACACCGGGGAGCTGTTTTTT. Its translation: CASIQLAGPNTGELFF. The whole variable domain, remainder taken from reference TRBV11-2 and TRBJ2-2, is EAGVAQSPRYKIIEKRQSVAFWCNPISGHATLYWYQQILGQGPKLLIQFQNNGVVDDSQLPKDRFSAERLKGVDSTLKIQPAKLEDSAVYLCASIQLAGPNTGELFFGEGSRLTVL.

The chain recombines TRBV11-3 with TRBJ2-7, with unresolved D. The length of the CDR3 is 14 residues. Germline V gene sequence: CDR1 SGHNT, CDR2 YENEEA. V was pared by 0 bases and J by 0 bases, with 6 bases between. CDR3 protein: CASSLDSSSYEQYF. The DNA for the CDR3 is TGTGCCAGCAGCTTAGACAGTTCCTCCTACGAGCAGTACTTC. Full variable domain (rest looked up from reference TRBV11-3 and TRBJ2-7): EAGVVQSPRYKIIEKKQPVAFWCNPISGHNTLYWYLQNLGQGPELLIRYENEEAVDDSQLPKDRFSAERLKGVDSTLKIQPAELGDSAVYLCASSLDSSSYEQYFGPGTRLTVT.

This clone was detected only once. The chain carries TRBV15 and TRBJ1-2; 9 bases fit TRBD1. The germline V gene encodes CDR1 LNHNV and CDR2 YYDKDF (reference sequence). J lost 5 bases, V lost 5 bases, and 6 bases had no gene match. The CDR3 spans 14 residues. The CDR3 reads CATSVGQGIYGYTF. CDR3 in DNA: TGTGCCACCAGCGTCGGACAGGGGATATATGGCTACACCTTC. Complete variable domain (other parts from reference TRBV15 and TRBJ1-2): DAMVIQNPRYQVTQFGKPVTLSCSQTLNHNVMYWYQQKSSQAPKLLFHYYDKDFNNEADTPDNFQSRRPNTSFCFLDIRSPGLGDTAMYLCATSVGQGIYGYTFGSGTRLTVV.

The chain links TRBV27 to TRBJ1-1; D perhaps matches TRBD1 (6 bases). From germline, CDR1 is MNHEY and CDR2 SMNVEV (reference sequence). The CDR3 loop spans 13 amino acids. The ends were cut back, 8 bases at V and 0 bases at J, with 10 bases in the middle. As DNA, the CDR3 is TGTGCCAGCTACAACAGGGTGAACACTGAAGCTTTCTTT. Its protein product is CASYNRVNTEAFF.

This chain joins TRBV9 and TRBJ1-1; D may be TRBD1 (5 bases). CDR3 length: 16 amino acids. Germline values: CDR1 SGDLS, CDR2 YYNGEE. V gave up 0 bases and J gave up 5 bases, with 17 bases separating them. This chain's CDR3 is CASSVVPRAERTEAFF. DNA for the CDR3: TGTGCCAGCAGCGTAGTCCCCAGGGCGGAGAGAACTGAAGCTTTCTTT.